This passage covers 17 T cell receptor beta chains from one sample sequenced in a study of naive and memory T cell subsets. The SP2 primer and nested alpha and beta constant region primers amplified ligated cDNA in four rounds. TCRdb processed the 5' RACE reads anew with MiXCR; each CDR3 protein has one entry. The sample comprises about 62,000 distinct CDR3 sequences, 7% to 8% of which are singletons, and 19% rests with the top ten. TCR cDNA received a 3' ligated oligonucleotide that carried a UMI. These receptor sequences come from a female donor in good health.

There are many counts of this clonotype. The rearrangement joins TRBV29-1 to TRBJ2-2; 7 bases are a match to TRBD2. The CDR3 loop spans 14 amino acids. In germline, CDR1 is SQVTM, CDR2 ANQGSEA. With 6 bases clipped from V and 2 bases from J, the junction kept 6 bases outside the gene matches. CDR3 bases: TGCAGCGTGGGGGGGACGAGTAACACCGGGGAGCTGTTTTTT. It yields the protein CSVGGTSNTGELFF.

Only a few counts were recorded for this clonotype. The chain uses TRBV7-2 and TRBJ2-5; D is perhaps TRBD1 or TRBD2 (6 bases each). V was trimmed by 2 bases and J by 4 bases, leaving 14 bases between them. Germline V gives CDR1 SGHTA, CDR2 FQGNSA. The CDR3 runs 15 residues. The CDR3 DNA is TGTGCCAGCAGCTTAACCGGGGGCGCGAGAGAGACCCAGTACTTC. This codes for CASSLTGGARETQYF.

This clonotype was recorded many times. The V gene is TRBV29-1, the J gene TRBJ1-5; TRBD1 is a possible D gene (5 bases). CDR1 is SQVTM, CDR2 ANQGSEA, per germline. The CDR3 extends over 12 amino acids. V shed 7 bases and J shed 4 bases, with 11 bases lying between them. Written as DNA, the CDR3 is TGCAGCGCACAGGACGGTAATCAGCCCCAGCATTTT. Amino acid sequence: CSAQDGNQPQHF.

This clonotype has at least ten counts. The rearrangement joins TRBV20-1 to TRBJ2-3; the match to TRBD2 covers 11 bases. This CDR3 has 16 amino acids. Germline V CDR1 and CDR2: DFQATT, SNEGSKA (reference sequence). V shed 1 base and J 5 bases; nucleotides not matched to a gene: 8. The CDR3: CSARVPSGRLIDTQYF. The CDR3 DNA is TGCAGTGCTAGAGTCCCTAGCGGGAGGCTTATAGATACGCAGTATTTT.

V is TRBV6-5 and J is TRBJ2-1, with 12 bases that match TRBD2. Germline CDR1 MNHEY, CDR2 SVGAGI. Trimming cost V 2 bases and J 5 bases; bases outside gene matches: 4. The CDR3 sequence is 16 residues long. The DNA of the CDR3 is TGTGCCAGCAGTTACCCTACTAGCGGGAGGCACAATGAGCAGTTCTTC. This sequence encodes CASSYPTSGRHNEQFF.

In this sample, this clonotype turned up many times. This rearrangement joins TRBV29-1 to TRBJ1-1; TRBD1 might be the D (6 bases). In germline, CDR1 is SQVTM, CDR2 ANQGSEA. V was shortened by 7 bases and J by 7 bases, with 13 bases between the two germline ends. The CDR3 runs 11 residues. CDR3: CSATGLDEAFF. CDR3 DNA: TGCAGCGCCACAGGGCTCGATGAAGCTTTCTTT.

This sequence joins TRBV5-1 and TRBJ2-7, with TRBD2 as a possible D gene (6 bases). This CDR3 region has 12 residues. In germline, CDR1 is SGHRS, CDR2 YFSETQ. Trimming removed 3 bases at V and 6 bases at J, with 10 bases between. CDR3 residues: CASSWDWSEQYF. In nucleotides, the CDR3 is TGCGCCAGCAGCTGGGACTGGAGCGAGCAGTACTTC.

This clonotype was detected many times. The chain combines TRBV20-1 with TRBJ2-7; 7 bases fit TRBD2. V shed 0 bases and J 1 base; nucleotides not matched to a gene: 9. The CDR3 loop spans 16 amino acids. Germline-derived CDR1 and CDR2 are DFQATT and SNEGSKA (reference sequence). CDR3 sequence: CSARDFNGGGSYEQYF. The CDR3 DNA sequence: TGCAGTGCTAGAGATTTCAATGGCGGGGGTTCCTACGAGCAGTACTTC.

The chain links TRBV5-1 to TRBJ2-3; D gene uncertain. V was pared by 3 bases and J by 1 base, with 6 bases between. Germline assignment: CDR1 SGHRS and CDR2 YFSETQ. The CDR3 has 13 amino acids. The CDR3 DNA follows: TGCGCCAGCAGCTCTTACGGCACAGATACGCAGTATTTT. This encodes CASSSYGTDTQYF.

Many counts were recorded for this clonotype. The rearrangement joins TRBV12-3 or TRBV12-4 to TRBJ2-3, with 12 bases identical to TRBD2. V lost 1 base, J lost 4 bases, and 6 bases stayed unmatched. The CDR3 consists of 17 residues. CDR3 protein: CASSLVTSSGGADTQYF. The DNA for the CDR3 is TGTGCCAGCAGTTTAGTCACGTCTAGCGGGGGGGCAGATACGCAGTATTTT.

The chain carries TRBV6-6 and TRBJ1-1; 7 nucleotides align to TRBD1. V lost 0 bases to trimming and J lost 7 bases; unmatched junction nucleotides: 14. CDR1 and CDR2 (germline): MNHNY, SVGAGI (reference sequence). This CDR3 is 17 amino acids long. In DNA form, the CDR3 reads TGTGCCAGCAGTTACTCGGGCTACGACAGGGCTAGGGATGAAGCTTTCTTT. The encoded protein is CASSYSGYDRARDEAFF.

Only a few counts were recorded for this clonotype. V gene TRBV7-3 combines with J gene TRBJ2-1, with 14 bases lining up with TRBD2. CDR1 and CDR2 (germline): SGHTA, FQGTGA. The CDR3 has 17 amino acids. Germline trimming cut 5 bases from V and 4 bases from J; bases unmatched to any gene: 7. The CDR3 loop is CASSPGTSGSPYNEQFF. CDR3 in DNA: TGTGCCAGCAGCCCTGGGACTAGCGGGAGTCCTTACAATGAGCAGTTCTTC. The variable domain in full, with the rest retrieved from reference TRBV7-3 and TRBJ2-1, is GAGVSQTPSNKVTEKGKYVELRCDPISGHTALYWYRQSLGQGPEFLIYFQGTGAADDSGLPNDRFFAVRPEGSVSTLKIQRTERGDSAVYLCASSPGTSGSPYNEQFFGPGTRLTVL.

The gene calls are TRBV6-5 and TRBJ1-1; no clear D gene. Germline loops: CDR1 MNHEY, CDR2 SVGAGI. Deletions cut 3 bases from V and 6 bases from J, with 8 bases between. The CDR3 has 12 residues. The chain's CDR3 is CASSYGGSEAFF. For the CDR3, the DNA is TGTGCCAGCAGTTATGGTGGGTCTGAAGCTTTCTTT.

The CDR3 DNA reads as TGTGCCACCAGTGATACTCCCCAGACTGTGGATACGCAGTATTTT. This sequence encodes CATSDTPQTVDTQYF. The J gene is TRBJ2-3, the V gene TRBV24-1; no reliable D call. Germline CDR1 KGHDR, CDR2 SFDVKD. V was trimmed by 3 bases and J by 6 bases, leaving 15 bases between them. This CDR3 contains 15 residues.

This clonotype came up a few times. The genes are TRBV6-5 and TRBJ2-7; D may be TRBD1 or TRBD2 (5 bases each). The CDR3 covers 14 residues. The ends were cut back, 6 bases at V and 3 bases at J, with 15 bases in the middle. CDR1 MNHEY and CDR2 SVGAGI come from the germline V gene. The CDR3 spells CASRPKGRVYEQYF. CDR3 bases: TGTGCCAGCAGACCAAAGGGGCGGGTCTACGAGCAGTACTTC.

This clonotype was found many times. V and J are TRBV20-1 and TRBJ1-2; a possible D gene is TRBD1 (5 bases). Germline CDR1 DFQATT, CDR2 SNEGSKA (reference sequence). This CDR3 comprises 17 residues. Trimming left V 0 bases short and J 2 bases short, with 19 bases between. The CDR3 DNA sequence: TGCAGTGCTAGAGATGGAACAGGACTACCTGGGAACTATGGCTACACCTTC. Protein sequence: CSARDGTGLPGNYGYTF.

This clonotype was counted at least ten times. This chain uses TRBV28 with TRBJ2-3; 8 bases map to TRBD2. The CDR3 length is 17 residues. V trimming: 6 bases; J trimming: 3 bases; junction bases outside the gene matches: 14. The germline V gene encodes CDR1 MDHEN and CDR2 SYDVKM. The DNA of the CDR3 is TGTGCCAGCAGAATCCACGGGAACGGGGGGGGGACAGATACGCAGTATTTT. This translates into CASRIHGNGGGTDTQYF.